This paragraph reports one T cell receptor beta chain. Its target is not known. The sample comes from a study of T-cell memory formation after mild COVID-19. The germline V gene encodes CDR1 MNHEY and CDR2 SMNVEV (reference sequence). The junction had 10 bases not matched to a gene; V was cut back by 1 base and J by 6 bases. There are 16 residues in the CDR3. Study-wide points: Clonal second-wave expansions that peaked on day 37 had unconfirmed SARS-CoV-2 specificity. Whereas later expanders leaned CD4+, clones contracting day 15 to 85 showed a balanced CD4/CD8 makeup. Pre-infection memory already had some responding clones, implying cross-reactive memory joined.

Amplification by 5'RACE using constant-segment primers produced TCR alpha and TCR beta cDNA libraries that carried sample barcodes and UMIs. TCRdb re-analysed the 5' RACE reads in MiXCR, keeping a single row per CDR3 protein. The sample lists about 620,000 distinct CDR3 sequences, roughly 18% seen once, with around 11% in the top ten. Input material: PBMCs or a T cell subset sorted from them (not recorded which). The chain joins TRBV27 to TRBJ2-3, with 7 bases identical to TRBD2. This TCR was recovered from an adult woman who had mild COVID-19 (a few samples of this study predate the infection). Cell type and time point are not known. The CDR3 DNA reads TGTGCCAGCAGTTTATTTCTGGCGGGAGTCGAGGATACGCAGTATTTT. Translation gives CASSLFLAGVEDTQYF.